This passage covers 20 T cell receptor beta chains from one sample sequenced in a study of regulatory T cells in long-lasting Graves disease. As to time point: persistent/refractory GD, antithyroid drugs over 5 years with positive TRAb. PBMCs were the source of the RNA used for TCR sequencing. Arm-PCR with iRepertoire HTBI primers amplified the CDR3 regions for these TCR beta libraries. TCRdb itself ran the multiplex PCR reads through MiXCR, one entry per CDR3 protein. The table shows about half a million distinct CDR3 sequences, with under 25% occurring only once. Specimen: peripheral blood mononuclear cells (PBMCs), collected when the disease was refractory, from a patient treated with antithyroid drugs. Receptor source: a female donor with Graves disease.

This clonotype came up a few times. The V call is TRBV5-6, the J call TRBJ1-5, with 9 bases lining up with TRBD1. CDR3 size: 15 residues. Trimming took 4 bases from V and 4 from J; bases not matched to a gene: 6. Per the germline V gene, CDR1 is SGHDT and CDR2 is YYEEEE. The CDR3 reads CASSTGTGTNQPQHF. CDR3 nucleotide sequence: TGTGCCAGCAGCACTGGGACAGGGACAAATCAGCCCCAGCATTTT.

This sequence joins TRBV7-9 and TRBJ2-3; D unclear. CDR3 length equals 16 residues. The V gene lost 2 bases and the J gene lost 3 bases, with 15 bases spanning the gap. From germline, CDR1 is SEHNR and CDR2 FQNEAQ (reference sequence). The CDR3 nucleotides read TGTGCCAGCAGCTTATTGGGCAGGTTGGGGACAGATACGCAGTATTTT. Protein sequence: CASSLLGRLGTDTQYF. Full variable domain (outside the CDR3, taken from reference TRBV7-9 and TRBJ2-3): DTGVSQNPRHKITKRGQNVTFRCDPISEHNRLYWYRQTLGQGPEFLTYFQNEAQLEKSRLLSDRFSAERPKGSFSTLEIQRTEQGDSAMYLCASSLLGRLGTDTQYFGPGTRLTVL.

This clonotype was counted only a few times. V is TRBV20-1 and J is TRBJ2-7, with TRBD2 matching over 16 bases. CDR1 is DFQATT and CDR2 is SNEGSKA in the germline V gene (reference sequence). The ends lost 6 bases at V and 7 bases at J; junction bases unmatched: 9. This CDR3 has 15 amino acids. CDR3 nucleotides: TGCAGTGCCGGGACTAGCGGGGGGGCTTATTGGGAGCAGTACTTC. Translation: CSAGTSGGAYWEQYF.

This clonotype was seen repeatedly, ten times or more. CDR3 protein: CASSREGTGANQPQHF. The CDR3, as DNA: TGTGCCAGCAGTCGTGAGGGGACAGGGGCGAATCAGCCCCAGCATTTT. The chain combines TRBV2 with TRBJ1-5; 10 bases map to TRBD1. The CDR3 extends over 16 amino acids. Trimming at V came to 5 bases and at J to 4 bases, leaving 8 bases not matched to a gene. The germline gives CDR1 SNHLY, CDR2 FYNNEI.

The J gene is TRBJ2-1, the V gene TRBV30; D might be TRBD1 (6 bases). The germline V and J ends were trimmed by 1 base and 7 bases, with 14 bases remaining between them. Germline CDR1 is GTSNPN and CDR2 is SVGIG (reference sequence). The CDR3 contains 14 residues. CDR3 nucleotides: TGTGCCTGGAGTGCGGACAGCTGGTTGAATGAGCAGTTCTTC. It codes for CAWSADSWLNEQFF.

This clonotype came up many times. The CDR3 bases are TGCAGCGCCAGGACTAGCGGGACCGGGGAGCTGTTTTTT. Translated, it gives CSARTSGTGELFF. The chain employs TRBV29-1 and TRBJ2-2; 11 bases fit TRBD2. Germline V gene sequence: CDR1 SQVTM, CDR2 ANQGSEA. The trim removed 7 bases at V and 5 bases at J, leaving 3 bases unmatched. CDR3 size: 13 residues.

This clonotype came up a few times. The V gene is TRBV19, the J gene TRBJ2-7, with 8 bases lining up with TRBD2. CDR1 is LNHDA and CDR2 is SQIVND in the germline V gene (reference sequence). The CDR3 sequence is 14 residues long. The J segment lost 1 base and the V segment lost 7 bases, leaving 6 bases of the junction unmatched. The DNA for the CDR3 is TGTGCCAGTACCCCCGGGGGGGTTTCCTACGAGCAGTACTTC. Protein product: CASTPGGVSYEQYF.

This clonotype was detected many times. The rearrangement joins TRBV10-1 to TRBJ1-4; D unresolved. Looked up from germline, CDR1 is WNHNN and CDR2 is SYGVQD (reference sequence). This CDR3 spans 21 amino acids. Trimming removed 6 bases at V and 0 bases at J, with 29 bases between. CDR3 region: CASSRLGKSTRRVTTNEKLFF. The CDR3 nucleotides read TGCGCCAGCAGCCGCTTAGGGAAATCGACAAGAAGAGTTACAACTAATGAAAAACTGTTTTTT.

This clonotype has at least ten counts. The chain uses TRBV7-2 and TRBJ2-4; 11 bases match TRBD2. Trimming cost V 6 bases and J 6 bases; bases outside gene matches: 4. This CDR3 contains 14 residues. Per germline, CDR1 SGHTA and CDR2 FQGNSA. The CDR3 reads CASRQTSGGNIQYF. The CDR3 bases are TGTGCCAGCAGACAAACTAGCGGGGGAAACATTCAGTACTTC.

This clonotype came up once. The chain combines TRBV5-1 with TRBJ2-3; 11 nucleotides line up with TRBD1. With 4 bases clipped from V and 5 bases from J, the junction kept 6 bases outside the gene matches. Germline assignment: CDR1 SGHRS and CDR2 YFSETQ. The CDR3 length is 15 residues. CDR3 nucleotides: TGCGCCAGCAGCGACTCCGGGACAGGGGGAGATACGCAGTATTTT. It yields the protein CASSDSGTGGDTQYF.

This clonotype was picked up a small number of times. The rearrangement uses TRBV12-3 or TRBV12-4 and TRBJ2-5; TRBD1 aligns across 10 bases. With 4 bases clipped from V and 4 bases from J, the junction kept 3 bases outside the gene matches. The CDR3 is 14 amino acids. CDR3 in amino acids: CASSSGTGVETQYF. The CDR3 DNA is TGTGCCAGCAGTTCCGGGACAGGGGTAGAGACCCAGTACTTC.

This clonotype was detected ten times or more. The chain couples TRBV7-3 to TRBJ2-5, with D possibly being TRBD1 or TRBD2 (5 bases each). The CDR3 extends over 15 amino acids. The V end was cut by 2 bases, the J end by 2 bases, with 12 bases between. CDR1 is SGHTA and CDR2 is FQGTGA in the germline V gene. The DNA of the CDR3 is TGTGCCAGCAGCTTAGGAGCGGCAGGGCAAGAGACCCAGTACTTC. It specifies CASSLGAAGQETQYF.

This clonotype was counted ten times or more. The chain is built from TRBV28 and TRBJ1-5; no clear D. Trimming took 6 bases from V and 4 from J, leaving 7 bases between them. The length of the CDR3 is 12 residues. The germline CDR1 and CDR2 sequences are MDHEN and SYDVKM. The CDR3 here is CASRSYNQPQHF. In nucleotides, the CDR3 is TGTGCCAGCAGAAGCTATAATCAGCCCCAGCATTTT.

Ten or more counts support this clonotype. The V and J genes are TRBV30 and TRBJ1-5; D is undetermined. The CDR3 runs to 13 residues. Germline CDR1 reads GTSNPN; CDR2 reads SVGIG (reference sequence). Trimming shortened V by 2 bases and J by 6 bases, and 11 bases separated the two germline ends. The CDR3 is CAWSTSPGQPQHF. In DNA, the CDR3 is TGTGCCTGGAGTACCAGCCCAGGTCAGCCCCAGCATTTT.

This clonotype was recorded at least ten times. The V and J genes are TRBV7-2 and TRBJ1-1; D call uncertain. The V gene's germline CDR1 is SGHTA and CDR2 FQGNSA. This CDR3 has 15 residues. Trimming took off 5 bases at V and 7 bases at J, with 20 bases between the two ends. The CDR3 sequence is CASSTLLGRVGEAFF. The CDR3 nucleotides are TGTGCCAGCAGCACCCTCTTGGGGAGGGTTGGTGAAGCTTTCTTT.

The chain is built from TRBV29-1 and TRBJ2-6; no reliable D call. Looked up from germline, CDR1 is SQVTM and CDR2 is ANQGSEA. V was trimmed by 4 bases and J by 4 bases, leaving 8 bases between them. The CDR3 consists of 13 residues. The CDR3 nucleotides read TGCAGCGTTGGGAATTCCGGGGCCAACGTCCTGACTTTC. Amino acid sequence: CSVGNSGANVLTF.

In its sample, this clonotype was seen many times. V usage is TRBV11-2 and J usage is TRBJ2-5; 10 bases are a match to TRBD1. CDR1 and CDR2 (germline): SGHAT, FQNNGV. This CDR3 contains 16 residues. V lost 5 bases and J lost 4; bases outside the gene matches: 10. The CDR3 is CASSPQRTGGRETQYF. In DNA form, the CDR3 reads TGTGCCAGCAGCCCCCAGAGGACAGGGGGGAGAGAGACCCAGTACTTC.

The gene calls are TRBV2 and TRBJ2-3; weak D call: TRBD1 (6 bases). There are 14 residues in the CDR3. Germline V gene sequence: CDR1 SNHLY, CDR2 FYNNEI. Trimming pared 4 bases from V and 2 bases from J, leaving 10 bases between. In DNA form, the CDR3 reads TGTGCCAGCAGTGTCAGACAGGCCACAGATACGCAGTATTTT. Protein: CASSVRQATDTQYF.

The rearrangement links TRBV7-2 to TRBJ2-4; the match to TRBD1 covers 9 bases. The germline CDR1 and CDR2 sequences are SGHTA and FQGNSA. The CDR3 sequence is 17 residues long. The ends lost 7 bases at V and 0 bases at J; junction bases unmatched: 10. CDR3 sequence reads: CASTSWGQGLAKNIQYF. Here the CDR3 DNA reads TGTGCCAGCACCTCCTGGGGACAGGGACTAGCCAAAAACATTCAGTACTTC.

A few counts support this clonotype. The CDR3 spells CASSPLTGGYAKNIQYF. The CDR3 nucleotides are TGTGCCAGCAGCCCGTTGACAGGGGGCTATGCCAAAAACATTCAGTACTTC. The V call is TRBV5-6, the J call TRBJ2-4; 10 positions match TRBD1. The CDR3 sequence is 17 residues long. Trimming cost V 4 bases and J 1 base; bases outside gene matches: 8. CDR1 is SGHDT, CDR2 YYEEEE, per germline.